This TCR beta chain originates from a study of cytomegalovirus exposure and HLA in healthy donors. General observations from the study: An analysis done earlier found most TCR beta V segments productive about 87% or about 30% of the time.

The PCR used 60 Vbeta and 13 Jbeta primers. Sequenced by immunoSEQ multiplex PCR; TCRdb stores in-frame clones only, minus some. In total, the table holds about 130,000 clones. Worth noting for this clone: The antigen remains undetermined.

V lost 8 bases, J lost 3 bases, and 17 bases lay in between. Per the germline V gene, CDR1 is MNHNS and CDR2 is SASEGT. The CDR3 is 14 amino acids. Input material: PBMCs. The chain combines TRBV6-1 with TRBJ2-7; weak D call: TRBD1 (6 bases). The TCR originated in a woman between 35 and 50 years old in good health and CMV-seronegative. CDR3 bases: TGTGCCAGCGTGGACCGGACACAGGGCTACGAGCAGTACGTC. As protein: CASVDRTQGYEQYV.